This T cell receptor beta chain was observed in a study of memory CD4+ T cells and cytomegalovirus serostatus. The sort gate was single viable CD3+CD4+CD8-CD45RO+ cells for memory CD4+ T cells. V was shortened by 6 bases and J by 0 bases, with 8 bases between the two germline ends. Germline V gene data show CDR1 as SGHTA and CDR2 as FQGTGA. There are 14 residues in the CDR3. Measured with immunoSEQ multiplex PCR; TCRdb has only the in-frame clones, and not every one. The profile shows some 60,000 clones, about three quarters of them singletons. Sequencing used memory CD4+ T cells from blood. This clonotype was obtained from an adult in good health and CMV-seronegative. The gene calls are TRBV7-3 and TRBJ2-2; weak D call: TRBD2 (6 bases). CDR3 sequence: CASRGTANTGELFF. The DNA for the CDR3 is TGTGCCAGCAGAGGGACTGCGAACACCGGGGAGCTGTTTTTT. The full variable domain, its missing parts supplied by reference TRBV7-3 and TRBJ2-2, is GAGVSQTPSNKVTEKGKYVELRCDPISGHTALYWYRQSLGQGPEFLIYFQGTGAADDSGLPNDRFFAVRPEGSVSTLKIQRTERGDSAVYLCASRGTANTGELFFGEGSRLTVL.